What follows are 27 T cell receptor beta chains derived from one specimen sequenced in a study of shared clonotypes between healthy human individuals. The protocol was immunoSEQ multiplex PCR, while the TCRdb copy is restricted to in-frame clones and leaves out a portion. Found here are about 1 million clones, more than 60% of them singletons; the top ten hold over 1.3%. The sample comprised memory CD4+ T cells sorted from blood. The subset is: CD45RA-negative fraction. All receptors derive from a man aged 18 to 29 in good health.

This clone showed up just once. The genes are TRBV6-5 and TRBJ2-3; 15 nucleotides match TRBD2. CDR3 length: 15 amino acids. Germline loops: CDR1 MNHEY, CDR2 SVGAGI. The trim removed 5 bases at V and 7 bases at J, leaving 4 bases unmatched. CDR3 region: CASSRTSGGENTQYF. The CDR3 region has the DNA TGTGCCAGCAGTCGGACTAGCGGGGGGGAAAATACGCAGTATTTT.

The chain couples TRBV7-2 to TRBJ1-4; 7 bases match TRBD1. The CDR3 is 15 amino acids. Losses at the gene ends were 5 bases for V and 5 bases for J; bases not matched to a gene: 8. From germline, CDR1 is SGHTA and CDR2 FQGNSA. CDR3 DNA sequence: TGTGCCAGCAGCCCCCCGGGACAGCTCAATGAAAAACTGTTTTTT. This codes for CASSPPGQLNEKLFF.

The chain links TRBV6-9 to TRBJ2-7; no definite D call. The CDR3 contains 15 residues. Looked up from germline, CDR1 is MNHGY and CDR2 is SVAAGI. The germline V and J ends were trimmed by 4 bases and 0 bases, with 13 bases remaining between them. CDR3 sequence (DNA): TGTGCCAGCAGTTCCGTTTCTTTCGGCTCCTACGAGCAGTACTTC. Its translation: CASSSVSFGSYEQYF.

The chain combines TRBV18 with TRBJ1-2; D not resolved. The CDR3 spans 14 residues. The ends were cut back, 3 bases at V and 2 bases at J, with 10 bases in the middle. Per germline, CDR1 KGHSH and CDR2 LQKENI. As DNA, the CDR3 is TGTGCCAGCTCACCTCAAACAGCCAACTATGGCTACACCTTC. Its protein is CASSPQTANYGYTF.

This chain joins TRBV5-4 and TRBJ2-3, with TRBD2 matching 7 bases. Germline trimming cut 0 bases from V and 2 bases from J; bases unmatched to any gene: 3. Looked up from germline, CDR1 is SGHNT and CDR2 is YYREEE (reference sequence). The CDR3 contains 15 residues. The CDR3 bases are TGTGCCAGCAGCTTGGAGCGGGGATTCACAGATACGCAGTATTTT. It specifies CASSLERGFTDTQYF.

The V gene is TRBV18, the J gene TRBJ2-7; 8 nucleotides align to TRBD1. CDR1 is KGHSH, CDR2 LQKENI, per germline. The CDR3 is 14 residues long. V lost 3 bases, J lost 5 bases, and 6 bases stayed unmatched. The CDR3 region has the DNA TGTGCCAGCTCACCTCCGGGACAGGCCCACGAGCAGTACTTC. Its protein is CASSPPGQAHEQYF.

The rearrangement joins TRBV19 to TRBJ2-7; 10 positions agree with TRBD1. The V gene end was trimmed by 5 bases and the J gene end by 6 bases; junction bases not matched to a gene: 10. The CDR3 is 15 amino acids. Germline V gene data show CDR1 as LNHDA and CDR2 as SQIVND (reference sequence). In nucleotides, the CDR3 is TGTGCCAGTAGTTATCTGAAGACAGGGGGCGGCGAGCAGTACTTC. Translated, it gives CASSYLKTGGGEQYF.

The gene calls are TRBV4-3 and TRBJ2-3, with D tentatively TRBD2 (7 bases). Trimming pared 3 bases from V and 6 bases from J, leaving 19 bases between. The CDR3 is made up of 16 amino acids. CDR1 is LGHNA, CDR2 YSLEER, per germline. As DNA, the CDR3 is TGCGCCAGCAGCCAGGATAGCGGGCACGACAGGGATACGCAGTATTTT. As protein: CASSQDSGHDRDTQYF.

This clone has only one observation. The chain links TRBV4-1 to TRBJ2-7; 7 bases are shared with TRBD1. The CDR3 consists of 14 residues. Germline CDR1 and CDR2: MGHRA and YSYEKL. Trimming cost V 11 bases and J 6 bases; bases outside gene matches: 16. The CDR3 reads CAAAGTESFGEQYF. The CDR3 DNA sequence: TGCGCCGCAGCCGGGACAGAGTCTTTTGGCGAGCAGTACTTC.

The chain couples TRBV27 to TRBJ2-1; perhaps TRBD1 as D (6 bases). The CDR3 sequence is 16 residues long. Per germline, CDR1 MNHEY and CDR2 SMNVEV (reference sequence). The V gene lost 5 bases and the J gene lost 0 bases, with 14 bases spanning the gap. As DNA, the CDR3 is TGTGCCAGCAGTCTAGTGGACAGCCGCTCCTACAATGAGCAGTTCTTC. Its translation is CASSLVDSRSYNEQFF.

The chain recombines TRBV6-1 with TRBJ2-7, with TRBD2 as a possible D gene (6 bases). CDR1 is MNHNS, CDR2 SASEGT, per germline. Trimming stripped 2 bases from V and 0 bases from J, with 8 bases between. This CDR3 contains 14 residues. The CDR3, as DNA: TGTGCCAGCAGTGAATGGGGGGACTCCTACGAGCAGTACTTC. Its protein product is CASSEWGDSYEQYF.

V and J are TRBV4-1 and TRBJ2-1; TRBD1 matches at 8 bases. Germline values: CDR1 MGHRA, CDR2 YSYEKL. There are 15 residues in the CDR3. The junction had 8 bases not matched to a gene; V was cut back by 1 base and J by 9 bases. CDR3 coding DNA: TGCGCCAGCAGCCAAGGTCAACGGGACAGGATTGAGCAGTTCTTC. Protein sequence: CASSQGQRDRIEQFF.

The J gene is TRBJ2-3, the V gene TRBV9; D is unresolved. Trimming shortened V by 3 bases and J by 3 bases, and 17 bases separated the two germline ends. CDR3 length: 16 residues. The germline V gene has CDR1 SGDLS and CDR2 YYNGEE. CDR3 loop: CASSALGEWGTDTQYF. DNA for the CDR3: TGTGCCAGCAGCGCATTAGGAGAATGGGGTACAGATACGCAGTATTTT.

The rearrangement links TRBV7-2 to TRBJ2-1, with a tentative D call TRBD1 (6 bases). There are 13 residues in the CDR3. The germline V gene has CDR1 SGHTA and CDR2 FQGNSA. Trimming took 5 bases from V and 7 from J, leaving 12 bases between them. CDR3 DNA sequence: TGTGCCAGCAGCCGGAACAGGGAGAATGAGCAGTTCTTC. It encodes CASSRNRENEQFF.

This clone was observed at least ten times. This chain connects TRBV10-1 to TRBJ2-2; the match to TRBD1 covers 9 bases. With V trimmed by 8 bases and J by 7 bases, 8 bases remained unmatched. CDR1 is WNHNN and CDR2 is SYGVQD in the germline V gene (reference sequence). The CDR3 has 14 amino acids. CDR3 sequence (DNA): TGCGCCAGCGGAGACAGGGGGAGTATCGGGGAGCTGTTTTTT. Translated: CASGDRGSIGELFF.

There are a few counts of this clone. The rearrangement uses TRBV19 and TRBJ1-5; tentative D call: TRBD1 (5 bases). Germline values: CDR1 LNHDA, CDR2 SQIVND (reference sequence). Trimming took 10 bases from V and 7 from J, leaving 14 bases between them. The CDR3 is 12 residues long. CDR3 amino acids: CATTWEGQPQHF. CDR3 DNA: TGTGCCACAACTTGGGAGGGGCAGCCCCAGCATTTT.

This chain joins TRBV5-6 and TRBJ2-1; the D call may be TRBD1 or TRBD2 (5 bases each). The V gene lost 3 bases and the J gene lost 12 bases, with 16 bases spanning the gap. From germline, CDR1 is SGHDT and CDR2 YYEEEE. The CDR3 is made up of 13 amino acids. CDR3 DNA sequence: TGTGCCAGCAGCTCCCGGGACCCAGGGTGGCAGTTCTTC. Translation gives CASSSRDPGWQFF.

The chain recombines TRBV5-1 with TRBJ2-5; 9 bases are shared with TRBD2. The germline gives CDR1 SGHRS, CDR2 YFSETQ. V dropped 2 bases and J dropped 8; count of bases not matched to a gene: 7. The CDR3 runs to 14 residues. The CDR3 bases are TGCGCCAGCAGCTTAGGAGCGGGGGGCGGAACCCAGTACTTC. It yields the protein CASSLGAGGGTQYF.

This clone is a singleton in its sample. The chain uses TRBV6-6 and TRBJ1-2; 11 nucleotides match TRBD1. The germline V gene has CDR1 MNHNY and CDR2 SVGAGI (reference sequence). This CDR3 is built from 12 residues. V lost 7 bases to trimming and J lost 7 bases; unmatched junction nucleotides: 2. CDR3 nucleotide sequence: TGTGCCAGCACCGGGACAGGGGGTGGCTACACCTTC. This encodes CASTGTGGGYTF.

This sequence joins TRBV18 and TRBJ1-1, with D possibly TRBD1 on 5 matching bases. The CDR3 spans 15 residues. Germline assignment: CDR1 KGHSH and CDR2 LQKENI. V lost 0 bases to trimming and J lost 4 bases, with 12 bases between them. The CDR3 protein is CASSPPGSGLTEAFF. The CDR3 DNA reads TGTGCCAGCTCACCACCAGGCTCAGGGCTCACTGAAGCTTTCTTT.

V is TRBV10-3 and J is TRBJ2-7, with 7 bases fitting TRBD2. The germline CDR1 and CDR2 sequences are ENHRY and SYGVKD. The V and J ends lost 10 bases and 5 bases, in that order; junction bases with no gene match: 14. There are 14 residues in the CDR3. The CDR3 DNA reads TGTGCCACGGGGGGTCGAAATGGGTACGACGAGCAGTACTTC. This translates into CATGGRNGYDEQYF.

The V gene is TRBV4-1, the J gene TRBJ1-1, with D unresolved. CDR3 length: 13 amino acids. Germline values: CDR1 MGHRA, CDR2 YSYEKL. Trimming shortened V by 2 bases and J by 1 base, and 5 bases separated the two germline ends. The CDR3 sequence: CASSQTRNTEAFF. The CDR3 DNA sequence: TGCGCCAGCAGCCAAACCCGGAACACTGAAGCTTTCTTT.

The sample holds a few counts of this clone. The rearrangement joins TRBV6-5 to TRBJ1-2; D is uncertain. The germline V gene encodes CDR1 MNHEY and CDR2 SVGAGI. V was pared by 6 bases and J by 7 bases, with 9 bases between. The CDR3 is made up of 11 amino acids. The CDR3 DNA follows: TGTGCCAGCAGCTCCACCGCTGGCTACACCTTC. Its translation: CASSSTAGYTF.

Points on this clone: The same CDR3 arises from other DNA sequences in this sample as well. The chain links TRBV18 to TRBJ1-5, with TRBD1 matching 8 bases. The CDR3 is 13 residues long. CDR1 KGHSH and CDR2 LQKENI come from the germline V gene. The V segment lost 3 bases and the J segment 7 bases; nucleotides outside the gene matches: 2. The CDR3 sequence: CASSPGQGQPQHF. The CDR3 coding sequence is TGTGCCAGCTCACCCGGACAGGGCCAGCCCCAGCATTTT.

This CDR3 reads CASSRGRRPMGETQYF. In DNA form, the CDR3 reads TGTGCCAGCTCAAGGGGTCGCCGCCCGATGGGAGAGACCCAGTACTTC. The genes are TRBV18 and TRBJ2-5; D possibly corresponds to TRBD1 (5 bases). This CDR3 has 16 residues. Trimming cost V 5 bases and J 4 bases, with 20 bases left between them. Looked up from germline, CDR1 is KGHSH and CDR2 is LQKENI.

The chain joins TRBV7-9 to TRBJ2-7, with 9 bases matching TRBD1. The CDR3 contains 17 residues. V shed 2 bases and J 2 bases; nucleotides not matched to a gene: 10. CDR1 and CDR2 (germline): SEHNR, FQNEAQ (reference sequence). The CDR3 sequence: CASSLTGGGVNPYEQYF. In nucleotides, the CDR3 is TGTGCCAGCAGCTTAACAGGGGGCGGAGTTAACCCCTACGAGCAGTACTTC.

The sample holds a few counts of this clone. Distinct nucleotide sequences in the sample also encode this CDR3. The chain joins TRBV5-1 to TRBJ2-7; 8 bases align to TRBD2. With V trimmed by 4 bases and J by 4 bases, 7 bases remained unmatched. This CDR3 comprises 14 residues. Germline CDR1 reads SGHRS; CDR2 reads YFSETQ. CDR3 sequence: CASSLVAGGYEQYF. As DNA, the CDR3 is TGCGCCAGCAGCCTGGTGGCGGGAGGATACGAGCAGTACTTC.